This TCR beta chain came from a study of blood T cells in healthy people across ages. General study findings and limits: While age rose, TCR beta diversity per million T cells dropped in a roughly linear way.

Next came a second PCR, run for about 7 to 12 cycles, which used a sample-barcoded 5' primer along with a J-beta primer mix. All samples yielded 2.5 million or more CDR3-containing paired-end reads. In TCRdb, the 5' RACE reads were re-called with MiXCR into one record per CDR3 protein. The repertoire holds about 970,000 distinct CDR3 sequences, roughly 51% seen once, with about a fifth in the top ten. Concerning this clonotype itself: The antigen is unknown.

V was shortened by 2 bases and J by 6 bases, with 14 bases between the two germline ends. The CDR3 loop spans 15 amino acids. Germline values: CDR1 SGHAT, CDR2 FQNNGV. This TCR was recovered from a woman in her fifties or sixties in good health. The rearrangement joins TRBV11-2 to TRBJ2-1; D is perhaps TRBD2 (5 bases). Sequencing was carried out using blood. CDR3 residues: CASSLWTFEANEQFF. In DNA, the CDR3 is TGTGCCAGCAGCTTATGGACTTTTGAGGCCAATGAGCAGTTCTTC.